The 17 T cell receptor beta chains below come from one sample, sequenced in a study of CD8+ T cells in alopecia areata. As the sequencing template, cDNA was produced by extracting RNA and reverse transcribing it. Repertoires were generated with immunoSEQ multiplex PCR, while TCRdb's copy carries only in-frame clones and drops some. Among 120,000 to 150,000 clones listed, around 47% were seen once. Sequencing was performed on CD4+ T cells sorted from blood. The receptors come from a human donor with alopecia areata.

The chain recombines TRBV6-5 with TRBJ2-2, with D unresolved. The CDR3 sequence is 12 residues long. Germline CDR1 is MNHEY and CDR2 is SVGAGI. The V end lost 1 base, the J end lost 5 bases, and 2 bases lay between the germline ends. In DNA form, the CDR3 reads TGTGCCAGCAGTTACTTGACCGGGGAGCTGTTTTTT. Protein: CASSYLTGELFF.

The CDR3 here is CASSPGGTYYEQYF. The CDR3 DNA sequence: TGTGCCAGCAGCCCAGGCGGGACCTACTACGAGCAGTACTTC. The chain employs TRBV5-6 and TRBJ2-7; D may be TRBD2 (6 bases). The CDR3 loop spans 14 amino acids. Germline values: CDR1 SGHDT, CDR2 YYEEEE. V lost 4 bases and J 3 bases, leaving 14 bases between the germline ends.

The chain couples TRBV7-9 to TRBJ2-1; tentative D call: TRBD1 (5 bases). The CDR3 runs to 15 residues. V was cut by 1 base and J by 6 bases, with 13 bases left in between. Germline CDR1 is SEHNR and CDR2 is FQNEAQ (reference sequence). CDR3 loop: CASSLGTSTSNEQFF. The CDR3 DNA follows: TGTGCCAGCAGCTTAGGGACAAGTACATCCAATGAGCAGTTCTTC.

This clone appeared many times. The chain has TRBV28 and TRBJ2-1; 13 bases map to TRBD2. The CDR3 runs to 15 residues. Looked up from germline, CDR1 is MDHEN and CDR2 is SYDVKM. V was pared by 8 bases and J by 6 bases, with 7 bases of the junction left unmatched. The CDR3 nucleotides read TGTGCCAGCTCACTAGCGGGAGGGCCAGGCAATGAGCAGTTCTTC. Amino acids: CASSLAGGPGNEQFF.

Concerning this clone itself: In the same sample, other DNA sequences code for this CDR3. The rearrangement joins TRBV7-3 to TRBJ1-1; D is uncertain. V was trimmed by 0 bases and J by 3 bases, leaving 5 bases between them. This CDR3 has 13 residues. CDR1 is SGHTA and CDR2 is FQGTGA in the germline V gene. In nucleotides, the CDR3 is TGTGCCAGCAGCTTAACCGGAGACACTGAAGCTTTCTTT. It encodes CASSLTGDTEAFF.

V and J are TRBV29-1 and TRBJ2-1, with TRBD1 matching over 7 bases. Germline trimming cut 5 bases from V and 9 bases from J; bases unmatched to any gene: 10. Germline values: CDR1 SQVTM, CDR2 ANQGSEA. This CDR3 region has 13 residues. The CDR3 region has the DNA TGCAGCGTTTCATACAGGGGCATGGGTGAGCAGTTCTTC. Translating it yields CSVSYRGMGEQFF.

This chain connects TRBV4-1 to TRBJ2-6; no firm D call. V was clipped by 0 bases and J by 4 bases, with 7 bases between them. The CDR3 sequence is 15 residues long. Per the germline V gene, CDR1 is MGHRA and CDR2 is YSYEKL. The CDR3, as DNA: TGCGCCAGCAGCCAAGATTTGTCCGGGGCCAACGTCCTGACTTTC. It translates to CASSQDLSGANVLTF.

The chain carries TRBV29-1 and TRBJ2-5, with TRBD1 matching 8 bases. The CDR3 consists of 17 residues. From germline, CDR1 is SQVTM and CDR2 ANQGSEA. V lost 3 bases, J lost 2 bases, and 14 bases stayed unmatched. CDR3 DNA: TGCAGCGTTGATGGTACGCCCGGACAGGGTTGGCAAGAGACCCAGTACTTC. Encoded protein: CSVDGTPGQGWQETQYF.

The V call is TRBV7-9, the J call TRBJ1-5; 8 bases align to TRBD1. The CDR3 has 17 amino acids. CDR1 and CDR2 (germline): SEHNR, FQNEAQ (reference sequence). Trimming cost V 0 bases and J 1 base; bases outside gene matches: 5. The CDR3 nucleotides read TGTGCCAGCAGCTTAGCTGTGACAGGGGTGAGCAATCAGCCCCAGCATTTT. Translation gives CASSLAVTGVSNQPQHF.

CDR3 nucleotides: TGCAGCGTGGCCGGGCAGACTCATGGCTACACCTTC. Its protein product is CSVAGQTHGYTF. The gene calls are TRBV29-1 and TRBJ1-2, with no clear D. Trimming removed 6 bases at V and 6 bases at J, with 14 bases between. The CDR3 spans 12 residues. Per germline, CDR1 SQVTM and CDR2 ANQGSEA.

The rearrangement uses TRBV14 and TRBJ2-1; 7 bases fit TRBD2. Trimming at V came to 3 bases and at J to 10 bases, leaving 9 bases not matched to a gene. This CDR3 spans 14 amino acids. Germline V gene lookup returns CDR1 SGHDN and CDR2 FVKESK. The CDR3 nucleotides are TGTGCCAGCAGCCAGGGGAACTCGGGAGGCGAGCAGTTCTTC. This sequence encodes CASSQGNSGGEQFF. The full variable domain, its missing parts supplied by reference TRBV14 and TRBJ2-1, is EAGVTQFPSHSVIEKGQTVTLRCDPISGHDNLYWYRRVMGKEIKFLLHFVKESKQDESGMPNNRFLAERTGGTYSTLKVQPAELEDSGVYFCASSQGNSGGEQFFGPGTRLTVL.

In this sample, this clone turned up once. The chain links TRBV7-9 to TRBJ2-1; 10 bases are shared with TRBD2. Germline-derived CDR1 and CDR2 are SEHNR and FQNEAQ (reference sequence). This CDR3 region has 17 residues. Trimming took 4 bases from V and 8 from J; bases not matched to a gene: 14. The CDR3 loop reads CASSSKSGLAGAHEQFF. The CDR3 bases are TGTGCCAGCAGCTCCAAGTCCGGGCTAGCGGGAGCTCATGAGCAGTTCTTC.

This chain links TRBV28 with TRBJ2-2, with no clear D. V lost 4 bases to trimming and J lost 4 bases, with 7 bases between them. The CDR3 loop spans 13 amino acids. Germline V lookup: CDR1 MDHEN, CDR2 SYDVKM. CDR3 amino acids: CASSSTFTGELFF. CDR3 DNA sequence: TGTGCCAGCAGTTCCACATTCACCGGGGAGCTGTTTTTT. Full variable domain (remainder filled in from reference TRBV28 and TRBJ2-2): DVKVTQSSRYLVKRTGEKVFLECVQDMDHENMFWYRQDPGLGLRLIYFSYDVKMKEKGDIPEGYSVSREKKERFSLILESASTNQTSMYLCASSSTFTGELFFGEGSRLTVL.

The chain combines TRBV30 with TRBJ1-2; D remains unclear. In germline, CDR1 is GTSNPN, CDR2 SVGIG (reference sequence). Trimming removed 0 bases from V and 3 bases from J, with 2 bases in between. This CDR3 is 11 amino acids long. The CDR3 DNA reads TGTGCCTGGAGTGTAGACTATGGCTACACCTTC. Its translation: CAWSVDYGYTF.

The table lists this clone with a few counts. The DNA for the CDR3 is TGTGCCAGCAGCGGTTACACAGATACGCAGTATTTT. This gives the protein CASSGYTDTQYF. V and J are TRBV7-2 and TRBJ2-3; no clear D gene. CDR1 is SGHTA and CDR2 is FQGNSA in the germline V gene. Trimming pared 5 bases from V and 2 bases from J, leaving 5 bases between. This CDR3 comprises 12 residues.

On this clone itself: The same CDR3 also results from other DNA sequences found in this sample. The chain recombines TRBV7-9 with TRBJ2-1; 7 bases are a match to TRBD1. Germline CDR1 and CDR2: SEHNR and FQNEAQ (reference sequence). Trimming took 5 bases from V and 4 from J; bases not matched to a gene: 5. The CDR3 loop spans 14 amino acids. For the CDR3, the DNA is TGTGCCAGCAGCCAGGGACAGCAGTACAATGAGCAGTTCTTC. Translation: CASSQGQQYNEQFF.

The chain joins TRBV5-1 to TRBJ2-5; D unresolved. The germline gives CDR1 SGHRS, CDR2 YFSETQ. Trimming pared 4 bases from V and 6 bases from J, leaving 7 bases between. This CDR3 contains 11 residues. DNA for the CDR3: TGCGCCAGCAGCGAGTCAAAGACCCAGTACTTC. Translated: CASSESKTQYF.